A selection of T cell receptor beta chains follows, all from one sample in a study of blood T cell repertoires in COVID-19. Method: immunoSEQ multiplex PCR; TCRdb's copy keeps in-frame clones and lacks some. The table includes around 230,000 clones, over 75% detected once. The sample consisted of peripheral blood. These receptors all come from a woman older than 75 with acute or convalescent COVID-19. CDR3s include the opening cysteine and the closing phenylalanine or tryptophan. A D gene is named only where the DNA matches it firmly. Only some rows state a clone size, as once, few, many or a class for expanded clones.

j_call v_call clone_size d_call cdr3_length cdr3_nt cdr3_aa
TRBJ2-1 TRBV5-4 . TRBD1 16 TGTGCCAGCAGCCCGCGACAGGGGAGAAGGGACAATGAGCAGTTCTTC CASSPRQGRRDNEQFF
TRBJ2-3 TRBV29-1 . . 12 TGCAGCGTTGTTCGGTCCCTAGAGACGCAGTATTTT CSVVRSLETQYF
TRBJ1-5 TRBV29-1 . . 11 TGCAGCTTCGAGGTCAGTCAGCCCCAGCATTTT CSFEVSQPQHF
TRBJ2-5 TRBV7-9 . TRBD1 16 TGTGCCAGCAGCTCCAGACTGGGACAGGTCAGGGAGACCCAGTACTTC CASSSRLGQVRETQYF
TRBJ1-1 TRBV6-4 . . 13 TGTGCCAGCAGCCTACAGAGACACACTGAAGCTTTCTTT CASSLQRHTEAFF
TRBJ1-1 TRBV7-8 . . 15 TGTGCCAGCAGCTTCGACCGGACAGTGAACACTGAAGCTTTCTTT CASSFDRTVNTEAFF
TRBJ2-5 TRBV9 . . 14 TGTGCCAGCAGCGCTAGGCCCTCGGGGGAGACCCAGTACTTC CASSARPSGETQYF
TRBJ1-2 TRBV11-2 . . 13 TGTGCCAGCAGCCCGGACACTAACTATGGCTACACCTTC CASSPDTNYGYTF
TRBJ1-6 TRBV7-2 . . 15 TGTGCCAGCAGCTTAGCTGGGCAGGGGAATTCACCCCTCCACTTT CASSLAGQGNSPLHF
TRBJ2-7 TRBV19 . TRBD1 15 TGTGCCAGTAGTGATGGGACAGGGCTCTCCTACGAGCAGTACTTC CASSDGTGLSYEQYF
TRBJ2-5 TRBV5-1 . . 16 TGCGCCAGCAGCTGGGGTATTGGACTACCCGAAGAGACCCAGTACTTC CASSWGIGLPEETQYF
TRBJ2-3 TRBV28 . TRBD1 17 TGTGCCAGCACCCTATATGGGACAGGGGGCGTTCGTGATACGCAGTATTTT CASTLYGTGGVRDTQYF
TRBJ1-5 TRBV4-2 . . 16 TGTGCCAGCAGCCGCGAAGGGGTGTATAGCAATCAGCCCCAGCATTTT CASSREGVYSNQPQHF
TRBJ2-7 TRBV5-4 . . 11 TGTGCCAGCAGCCAGACCGGGGAGCAGTACTTC CASSQTGEQYF
TRBJ1-6 TRBV28 once . 16 TGTGCCAGCAGTTTGTACCGGGACTACAACAATTCACCCCTCCACTTT CASSLYRDYNNSPLHF
TRBJ2-5 TRBV5-1 . . 14 TGCGCCAGCAGCTTTTTCGGGGTCCAAGAGACCCAGTACTTC CASSFFGVQETQYF
TRBJ2-2 TRBV5-5 . . 16 TGTGCCAGCACCGCACGTGGGGGCGCGAACACCGGGGAGCTGTTTTTT CASTARGGANTGELFF